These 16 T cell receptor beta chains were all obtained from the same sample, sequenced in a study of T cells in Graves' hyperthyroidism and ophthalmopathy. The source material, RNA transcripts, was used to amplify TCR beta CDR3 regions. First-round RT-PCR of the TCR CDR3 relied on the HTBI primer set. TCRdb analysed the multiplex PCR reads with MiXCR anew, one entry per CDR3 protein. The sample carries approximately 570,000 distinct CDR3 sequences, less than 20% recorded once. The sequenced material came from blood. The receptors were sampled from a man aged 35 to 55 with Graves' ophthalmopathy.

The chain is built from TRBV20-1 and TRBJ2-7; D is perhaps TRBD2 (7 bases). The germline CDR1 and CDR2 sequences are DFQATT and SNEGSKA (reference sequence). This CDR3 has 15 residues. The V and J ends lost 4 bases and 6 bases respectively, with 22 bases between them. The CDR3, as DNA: TGCAGTGCTACCTTCGGCGGCCGGGGGGCCCGCGAGCAGTACTTC. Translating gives CSATFGGRGAREQYF.

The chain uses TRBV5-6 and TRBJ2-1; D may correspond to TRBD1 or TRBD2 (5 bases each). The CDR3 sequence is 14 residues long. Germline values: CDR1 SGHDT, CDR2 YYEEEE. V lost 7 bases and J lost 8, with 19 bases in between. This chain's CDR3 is CASLPGPGIDEQFF. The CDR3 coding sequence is TGTGCCAGCCTCCCGGGACCAGGGATCGATGAGCAGTTCTTC.

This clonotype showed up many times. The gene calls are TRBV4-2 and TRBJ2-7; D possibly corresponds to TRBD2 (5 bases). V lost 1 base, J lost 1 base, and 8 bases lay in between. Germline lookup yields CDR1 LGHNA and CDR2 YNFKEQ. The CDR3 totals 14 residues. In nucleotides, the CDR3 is TGTGCCAGCAGCCAAGCCGAGGGTTCCTACGAGCAGTACTTC. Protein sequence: CASSQAEGSYEQYF.

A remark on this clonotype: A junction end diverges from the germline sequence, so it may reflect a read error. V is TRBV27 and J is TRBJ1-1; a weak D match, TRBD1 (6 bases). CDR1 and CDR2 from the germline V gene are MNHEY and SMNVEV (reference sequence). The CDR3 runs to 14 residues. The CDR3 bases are TGTGCCAGCAGCCATGGGACATTGAACACTGAAGCCTCCTTT. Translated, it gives CASSHGTLNTEASF.

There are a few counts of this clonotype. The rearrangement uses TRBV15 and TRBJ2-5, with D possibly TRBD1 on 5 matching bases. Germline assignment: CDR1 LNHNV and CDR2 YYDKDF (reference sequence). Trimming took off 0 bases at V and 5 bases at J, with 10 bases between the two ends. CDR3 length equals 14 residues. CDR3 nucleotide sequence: TGTGCCACCAGCAGAGATCAGGGCGCGGAGACCCAGTACTTC. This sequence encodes CATSRDQGAETQYF.

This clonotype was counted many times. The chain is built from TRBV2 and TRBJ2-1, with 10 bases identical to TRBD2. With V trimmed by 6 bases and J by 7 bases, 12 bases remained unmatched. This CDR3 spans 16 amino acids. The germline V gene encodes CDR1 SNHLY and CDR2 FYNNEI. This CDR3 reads CASSDSPAGGSNEQFF. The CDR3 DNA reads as TGTGCCAGCAGCGACTCACCAGCGGGAGGGTCAAATGAGCAGTTCTTC.

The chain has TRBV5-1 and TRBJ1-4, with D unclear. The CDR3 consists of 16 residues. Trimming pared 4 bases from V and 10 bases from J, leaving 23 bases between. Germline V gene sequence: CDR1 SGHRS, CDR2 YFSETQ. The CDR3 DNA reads TGCGCCAGCAGCCCGCCGGGAAGGGCACCCCCTGGAAAACTGTTTTTT. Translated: CASSPPGRAPPGKLFF.

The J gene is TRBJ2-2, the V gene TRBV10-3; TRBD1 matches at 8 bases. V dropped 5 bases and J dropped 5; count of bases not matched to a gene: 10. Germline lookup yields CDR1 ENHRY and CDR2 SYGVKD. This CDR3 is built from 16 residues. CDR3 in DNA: TGTGCCATCAGTCGGGTCGACAGGGGCGAAACCGGGGAGCTGTTTTTT. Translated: CAISRVDRGETGELFF.

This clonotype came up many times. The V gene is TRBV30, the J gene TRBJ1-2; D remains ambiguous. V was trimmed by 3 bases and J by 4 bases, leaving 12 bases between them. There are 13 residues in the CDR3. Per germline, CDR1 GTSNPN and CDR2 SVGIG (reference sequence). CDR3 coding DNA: TGTGCCTGGAGGGGAATAGGCCTCTATGGCTACACCTTC. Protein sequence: CAWRGIGLYGYTF.

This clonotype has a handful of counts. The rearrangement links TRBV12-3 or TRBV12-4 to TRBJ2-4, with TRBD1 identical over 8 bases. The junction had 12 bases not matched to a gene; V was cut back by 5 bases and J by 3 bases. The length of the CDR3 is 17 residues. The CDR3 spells CASSPARVGTGKNIQYF. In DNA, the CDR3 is TGTGCCAGCAGTCCTGCCAGGGTAGGGACAGGCAAAAACATTCAGTACTTC.

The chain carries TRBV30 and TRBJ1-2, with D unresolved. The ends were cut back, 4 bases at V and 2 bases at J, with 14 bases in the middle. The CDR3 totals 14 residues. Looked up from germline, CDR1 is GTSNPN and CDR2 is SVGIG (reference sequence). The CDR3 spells CAWTGGRRNYGYTF. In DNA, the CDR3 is TGTGCCTGGACGGGAGGACGGAGAAACTATGGCTACACCTTC.

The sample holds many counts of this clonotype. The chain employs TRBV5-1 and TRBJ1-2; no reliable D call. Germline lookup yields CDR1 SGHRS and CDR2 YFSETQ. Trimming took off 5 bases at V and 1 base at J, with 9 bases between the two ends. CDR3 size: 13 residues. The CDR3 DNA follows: TGCGCCAGCAGTTCAGAGATTAACTATGGCTACACCTTC. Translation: CASSSEINYGYTF.

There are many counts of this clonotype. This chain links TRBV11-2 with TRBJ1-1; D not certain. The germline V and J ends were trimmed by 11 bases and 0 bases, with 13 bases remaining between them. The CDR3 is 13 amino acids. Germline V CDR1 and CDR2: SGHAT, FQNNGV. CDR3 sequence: CAVVSSMNTEAFF. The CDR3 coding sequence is TGTGCCGTAGTTTCGTCCATGAACACTGAAGCTTTCTTT.

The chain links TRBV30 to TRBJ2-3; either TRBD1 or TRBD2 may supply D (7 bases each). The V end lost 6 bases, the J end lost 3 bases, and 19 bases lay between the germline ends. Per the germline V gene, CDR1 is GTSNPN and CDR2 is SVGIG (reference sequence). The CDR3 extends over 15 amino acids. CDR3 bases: TGTGCCTGTTATGACAGGGAGGGTAGGACAGATACGCAGTATTTT. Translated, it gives CACYDREGRTDTQYF.

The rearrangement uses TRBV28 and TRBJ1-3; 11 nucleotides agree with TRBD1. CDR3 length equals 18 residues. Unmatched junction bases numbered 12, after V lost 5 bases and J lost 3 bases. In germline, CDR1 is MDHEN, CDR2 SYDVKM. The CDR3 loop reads CASSEVAGTGGIGNTIYF. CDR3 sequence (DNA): TGTGCCAGCAGTGAAGTCGCTGGGACAGGGGGAATTGGAAACACCATATATTTT.

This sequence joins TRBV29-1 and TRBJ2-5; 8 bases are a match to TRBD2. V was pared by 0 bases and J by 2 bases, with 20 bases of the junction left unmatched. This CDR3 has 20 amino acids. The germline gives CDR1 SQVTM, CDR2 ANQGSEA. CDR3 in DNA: TGCAGCGTTGAAGAAGGGGGGATAGCGGCGGGGGGCCGGTTACAAGAGACCCAGTACTTC. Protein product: CSVEEGGIAAGGRLQETQYF.